Below are 19 T cell receptor beta chains sequenced from a single sample in a study of neurological immune-mediated disorders. TCRdb reprocessed the 5' RACE reads with MiXCR, giving one entry per CDR3 protein. The sample gives 20,000 to 25,000 distinct CDR3 sequences, roughly 17% of which show up once; 7% to 9% is in the top ten. Sequenced material: CD8+ T cells from blood. All receptors derive from a young woman with multiple sclerosis.

Regarding this clonotype: Since a much larger clone is just one base distant, this may be a read error. The gene calls are TRBV27 and TRBJ2-5; TRBD2 is a possible D gene (6 bases). V dropped 7 bases and J dropped 1 base, with 16 bases sitting between them. This CDR3 is 15 amino acids long. The germline V gene encodes CDR1 MNHEY and CDR2 SMNVEV (reference sequence). CDR3 protein: CASNFFAGPQETQYF. The CDR3 DNA sequence: TGTGCCAGCAATTTCTTTGCGGGGCCCCAAGAGACCCAGTACTTC.

There are many counts of this clonotype. The rearrangement joins TRBV9 to TRBJ1-2; 12 bases are a match to TRBD1. The CDR3 spans 16 residues. Germline V gene sequence: CDR1 SGDLS, CDR2 YYNGEE. V was clipped by 7 bases and J by 2 bases; unmatched bases: 9. CDR3 region: CASGTGGPAHNYGYTF. The CDR3 bases are TGTGCCAGCGGGACAGGGGGCCCGGCCCACAACTATGGCTACACCTTC.

By sample share, this clonotype is medium-sized. This chain uses TRBV20-1 with TRBJ2-1; TRBD2 agrees at 7 bases. The CDR3 is made up of 16 amino acids. The trim removed 0 bases at V and 5 bases at J, leaving 10 bases unmatched. Germline values: CDR1 DFQATT, CDR2 SNEGSKA (reference sequence). CDR3 nucleotides: TGCAGTGCTAGAGATCCAAAGAGCGGGGACCACAATGAGCAGTTCTTC. Amino acids: CSARDPKSGDHNEQFF.

This clonotype was recorded at least ten times. The V call is TRBV9, the J call TRBJ2-3; 10 nucleotides match TRBD2. J gave up 5 bases and V 3 bases, and 21 bases lay outside the gene matches. CDR3 length: 20 amino acids. Germline values: CDR1 SGDLS, CDR2 YYNGEE. DNA for the CDR3: TGTGCCAGCAGCGGGACGGGGGCTAGCGGGAGTCCACCCGCGGTAGATACGCAGTATTTT. It yields the protein CASSGTGASGSPPAVDTQYF. Full variable domain (missing parts from reference TRBV9 and TRBJ2-3): DSGVTQTPKHLITATGQRVTLRCSPRSGDLSVYWYQQSLDQGLQFLIQYYNGEERAKGNILERFSAQQFPDLHSELNLSSLELGDSALYFCASSGTGASGSPPAVDTQYFGPGTRLTVL.

This clonotype came up many times. The chain uses TRBV12-3 or TRBV12-4 and TRBJ2-1; D perhaps matches TRBD1 (5 bases). This CDR3 is built from 16 residues. V was pared by 3 bases and J by 4 bases, with 16 bases between. The CDR3 loop is CASSLFLAGLYNEQFF. The CDR3 DNA reads TGTGCCAGCAGTTTGTTTCTCGCAGGGTTGTACAATGAGCAGTTCTTC.

V and J are TRBV10-3 and TRBJ1-1; 7 nucleotides match TRBD1. The J segment lost 4 bases and the V segment lost 6 bases, leaving 8 bases of the junction unmatched. CDR3 size: 14 residues. Germline CDR1 ENHRY, CDR2 SYGVKD. This CDR3 reads CAIRGTAEGTEAFF. Here the CDR3 DNA reads TGTGCCATCAGGGGGACAGCTGAAGGCACTGAAGCTTTCTTT.

This clonotype has at least ten counts. The CDR3 region is CSVEGRIKETQYF. The CDR3 bases are TGCAGCGTTGAAGGGCGGATCAAAGAGACCCAGTACTTC. The chain recombines TRBV29-1 with TRBJ2-5; D is ambiguous. With 1 base removed from V and 3 bases from J, the gap between germline ends came to 9 bases. From germline, CDR1 is SQVTM and CDR2 ANQGSEA. There are 13 residues in the CDR3.

This clonotype came up many times. The chain has TRBV30 and TRBJ1-2, with D possibly being TRBD1 (5 bases). Germline V lookup: CDR1 GTSNPN, CDR2 SVGIG (reference sequence). V was clipped by 5 bases and J by 4 bases, with 14 bases between them. The CDR3 extends over 13 amino acids. The CDR3 DNA is TGTGCCTGGGAAGAGACCGGGGCCTATGGCTACACCTTC. It codes for CAWEETGAYGYTF.

This clonotype was observed many times. V is TRBV20-1 and J is TRBJ2-7; TRBD2 matches at 7 bases. V trimming: 0 bases; J trimming: 3 bases; junction bases outside the gene matches: 14. CDR1 is DFQATT and CDR2 is SNEGSKA in the germline V gene (reference sequence). This CDR3 spans 17 amino acids. CDR3 coding DNA: TGCAGTGCTAGAGACGACGACGGGCGCGGGGGTCTCTACGAGCAGTACTTC. Its protein is CSARDDDGRGGLYEQYF.

This clonotype was seen repeatedly, ten times or more. The chain uses TRBV6-2 or TRBV6-3 and TRBJ2-1; 8 nucleotides agree with TRBD2. CDR3 size: 16 residues. V gave up 7 bases and J gave up 0 bases; unmatched junction bases: 8. Germline lookup yields CDR1 MNHEY and CDR2 SVGEGT. CDR3 in DNA: TGTGCCAGCAAACAAACTAGCGGAGGCTCCTACAATGAGCAGTTCTTC. Encoded protein: CASKQTSGGSYNEQFF.

This clonotype was observed at least ten times. CDR3 region: CSVERGLNTEAFF. The CDR3, as DNA: TGCAGCGTTGAGAGGGGCCTGAACACTGAAGCTTTCTTT. The rearrangement joins TRBV29-1 to TRBJ1-1; tentatively, D is TRBD1 (5 bases). The CDR3 spans 13 residues. The germline gives CDR1 SQVTM, CDR2 ANQGSEA. The V gene lost 3 bases and the J gene lost 0 bases, with 8 bases spanning the gap.

This clonotype has a count of ten or more. The CDR3 protein is CASGYRLAGEVKTQYV. CDR3 coding DNA: TGTGCCAGCGGTTATCGACTAGCGGGAGAGGTGAAGACGCAGTACGTC. The chain has TRBV6-2 or TRBV6-3 and TRBJ2-7, with 12 bases aligning to TRBD2. CDR3 length: 16 amino acids. Germline V gene data show CDR1 as MNHEY and CDR2 as SVGEGT.

This clonotype was counted at least ten times. The rearrangement uses TRBV3-1 and TRBJ2-1, with D uncertain. Per germline, CDR1 LGHDT and CDR2 YNNKEL (reference sequence). V was shortened by 4 bases and J by 3 bases, with 4 bases between the two germline ends. The CDR3 spans 12 residues. Here the CDR3 reads CASSRSYNEQFF. CDR3 DNA: TGTGCCAGCAGCCGTAGCTACAATGAGCAGTTCTTC.

This clonotype was counted a few times. V and J are TRBV7-6 and TRBJ2-1; TRBD1 matches at 8 bases. CDR1 and CDR2 from the germline V gene are SGHVS and FNYEAQ. This CDR3 is built from 14 residues. V dropped 5 bases and J dropped 7; count of bases not matched to a gene: 7. This CDR3 is CASSRNRGSNEQFF. The CDR3, as DNA: TGTGCCAGCAGCCGAAACAGGGGGAGTAATGAGCAGTTCTTC.

This clonotype was detected many times. This chain uses TRBV5-1 with TRBJ2-3, with D perhaps TRBD2 (5 bases). Trimming shortened V by 0 bases and J by 1 base, and 6 bases separated the two germline ends. The CDR3 is 14 residues long. CDR1 SGHRS and CDR2 YFSETQ come from the germline V gene. Here the CDR3 reads CASSLDGGTDTQYF. CDR3 in DNA: TGCGCCAGCAGCTTGGACGGGGGCACAGATACGCAGTATTTT.

This clonotype appeared many times. The V and J genes are TRBV7-9 and TRBJ2-5; the D gene is possibly TRBD2 (5 bases). Germline V gives CDR1 SEHNR, CDR2 FQNEAQ (reference sequence). Trimming cost V 11 bases and J 0 bases, with 13 bases left between them. This CDR3 has 13 residues. The CDR3 protein is CAQSRGNQETQYF. CDR3 coding DNA: TGTGCCCAATCCCGGGGAAACCAAGAGACCCAGTACTTC. The variable domain in full, with the rest retrieved from reference TRBV7-9 and TRBJ2-5, is DTGVSQNPRHKITKRGQNVTFRCDPISEHNRLYWYRQTLGQGPEFLTYFQNEAQLEKSRLLSDRFSAERPKGSFSTLEIQRTEQGDSAMYLCAQSRGNQETQYFGPGTRLLVL.

This clonotype was counted ten times or more. The chain is built from TRBV7-8 and TRBJ2-7, with 10 bases identical to TRBD2. The CDR3 runs 16 residues. Germline CDR1 reads SGHVS; CDR2 reads FQNEAQ. V was pared by 0 bases and J by 0 bases, with 2 bases of the junction left unmatched. The CDR3 spells CASSLALAGDSYEQYF. The CDR3 DNA sequence: TGTGCCAGCAGCTTAGCCCTAGCGGGGGACTCCTACGAGCAGTACTTC.

This clonotype has ten or more counts. The rearrangement uses TRBV9 and TRBJ2-2; the match to TRBD1 covers 7 bases. The CDR3 contains 17 residues. Unmatched junction bases numbered 10, after V lost 4 bases and J lost 1 base. Germline assignment: CDR1 SGDLS and CDR2 YYNGEE. CDR3 nucleotides: TGTGCCAGCAGCCTGAACTCCGGGACAGAGAACACCGGGGAGCTGTTTTTT. It translates to CASSLNSGTENTGELFF.

This chain uses TRBV11-2 with TRBJ2-7; TRBD2 matches 8 bases. Germline V gene sequence: CDR1 SGHAT, CDR2 FQNNGV. The CDR3 is made up of 14 amino acids. With V trimmed by 4 bases and J by 5 bases, 7 bases remained unmatched. The CDR3 sequence: CASSWVSGRDEQYV. The CDR3 DNA sequence: TGTGCCAGCAGCTGGGTAAGCGGGAGAGACGAGCAGTACGTC.